This TCR beta chain was sequenced during a study of cytomegalovirus exposure and HLA in healthy donors. Study background: Genetic ancestry analysis placed 75% to 85% of the 398 donors that were genotyped in the Caucasian-associated cluster.

The PCR used 60 Vbeta and 13 Jbeta primers. TCRdb's table, derived via immunoSEQ multiplex PCR, lists solely in-frame clones and lacks some. Of 150,000 to 200,000 clones detected, about 80% appear once; the ten largest clones hold 1.5% to 2%. Germline CDR1 MGHRA, CDR2 YSYEKL. This CDR3 has 16 residues. Between the trimmed V and J ends, which lost 1 base and 0 bases, there was a span of 10 bases. The material sequenced was PBMCs. This TCR came from a man younger than 45 in good health and CMV-seronegative. The chain recombines TRBV4-1 with TRBJ1-5, with a weak D call TRBD1 (6 bases). The CDR3 DNA sequence: TGCGCCAGCAGCCAAGCAGCAGGGGATAGCAATCAGCCCCAGCATTTT. This sequence encodes CASSQAAGDSNQPQHF.